One T cell receptor (beta chain) is described in this entry. The antigen remains undetermined. V lost 4 bases to trimming and J lost 2 bases, with 9 bases between them. The CDR3 has 13 amino acids. Germline V gene lookup returns CDR1 ENHRY and CDR2 SYGVKD. This sample was taken from a study of blood T cells in healthy people across ages. Study observations and caveats: Aged donors had fewer naive CD4+ cells and lower diversity than long-lived donors. Older individuals had lower TCR beta diversity per million T cells (the decline was roughly linear). Naive T cell percentage showed a strong correlation with the diversity of TCR beta.

Sample-barcoded 5' priming and a J-beta primer mix drove a second PCR of about 6 to 11 cycles. Every molecule of cDNA carried a tag from a template-switch adaptor with 12 random nucleotides. MiXCR was run by TCRdb on the 5' RACE reads, yielding one entry per CDR3 protein. The sample holds about 830,000 distinct CDR3 sequences, 55% to 75% seen once. The clonotype was recovered from a man younger than 40 in good health. The sequenced sample consisted of blood. The chain links TRBV10-3 to TRBJ2-7; possibly TRBD1 for D (6 bases). The CDR3, as DNA: TGTGCCATCAGTGGGACAGAAACCTACGAGCAGTACTTC. Protein: CAISGTETYEQYF.